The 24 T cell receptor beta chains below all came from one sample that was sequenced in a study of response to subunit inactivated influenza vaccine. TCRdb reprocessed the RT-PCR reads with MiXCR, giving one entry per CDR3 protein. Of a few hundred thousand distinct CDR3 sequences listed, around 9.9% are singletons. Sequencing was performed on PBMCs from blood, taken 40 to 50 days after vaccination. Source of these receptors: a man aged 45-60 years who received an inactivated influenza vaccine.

The CDR3, as DNA: TGTGCCAGCAGCCTCCGGGACAGGGCTCCAGTAGGAAATCAGCCCCAGCATTTT. This gives the protein CASSLRDRAPVGNQPQHF. This sequence joins TRBV11-1 and TRBJ1-5, with 9 bases matching TRBD1. The CDR3 extends over 18 amino acids. V dropped 5 bases and J dropped 4; count of bases not matched to a gene: 15. Germline values: CDR1 SGHAT, CDR2 FQDESV (reference sequence).

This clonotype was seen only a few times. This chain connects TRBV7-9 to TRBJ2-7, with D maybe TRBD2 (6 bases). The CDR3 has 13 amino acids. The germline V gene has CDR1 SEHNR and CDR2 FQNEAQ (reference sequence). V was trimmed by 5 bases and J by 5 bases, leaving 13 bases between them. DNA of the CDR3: TGTGCCAGCAGCATATGGTCGGGGGACGAGCAGTACTTC. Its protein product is CASSIWSGDEQYF.

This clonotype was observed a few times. The CDR3 loop is CASSVGQHQETQYF. DNA of the CDR3: TGTGCCAGCAGCGTGGGACAGCACCAAGAGACCCAGTACTTC. The V gene is TRBV5-5, the J gene TRBJ2-5, with 7 bases identical to TRBD1. Germline V gene data show CDR1 as SGHKS and CDR2 as YYEKEE (reference sequence). The CDR3 runs 14 residues. J was trimmed by 0 bases and V by 4 bases; bases with no gene match: 3.

The CDR3 loop reads CASSRTGASYGYTF. The CDR3 DNA reads as TGTGCCAGCAGCCGGACAGGGGCAAGCTATGGCTACACCTTC. This rearrangement joins TRBV14 to TRBJ1-2; 9 nucleotides agree with TRBD1. The germline V gene has CDR1 SGHDN and CDR2 FVKESK. V was clipped by 4 bases and J by 4 bases; unmatched bases: 4. The CDR3 sequence is 14 residues long. The whole variable domain, remainder taken from reference TRBV14 and TRBJ1-2, is EAGVTQFPSHSVIEKGQTVTLRCDPISGHDNLYWYRRVMGKEIKFLLHFVKESKQDESGMPNNRFLAERTGGTYSTLKVQPAELEDSGVYFCASSRTGASYGYTFGSGTRLTVV.

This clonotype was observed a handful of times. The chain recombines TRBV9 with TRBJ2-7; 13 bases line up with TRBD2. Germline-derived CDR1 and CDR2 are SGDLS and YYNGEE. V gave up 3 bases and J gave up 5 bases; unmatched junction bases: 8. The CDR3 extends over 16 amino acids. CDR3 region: CASSEEGTSGTHEQYF. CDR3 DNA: TGTGCCAGCAGCGAAGAGGGGACTAGCGGGACCCACGAGCAGTACTTC.

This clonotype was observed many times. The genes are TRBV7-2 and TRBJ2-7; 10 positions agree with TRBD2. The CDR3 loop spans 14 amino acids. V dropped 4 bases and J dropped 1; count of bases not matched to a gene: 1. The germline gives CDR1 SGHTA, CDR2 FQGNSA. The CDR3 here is CASSWGLASYEQYF. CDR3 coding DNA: TGTGCCAGCAGCTGGGGACTAGCGTCCTACGAGCAGTACTTC.

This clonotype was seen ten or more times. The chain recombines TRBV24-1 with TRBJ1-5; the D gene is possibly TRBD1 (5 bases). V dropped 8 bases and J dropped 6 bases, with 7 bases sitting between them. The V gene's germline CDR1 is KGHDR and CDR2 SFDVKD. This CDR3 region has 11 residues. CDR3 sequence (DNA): TGTGCCACCACCCAGGGTCAGCCCCAGCATTTT. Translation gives CATTQGQPQHF.

For the CDR3, the DNA is TGTGCCAGCAGCCGATCCGGGACTATGAACACCGGGGAGCTGTTTTTT. Its protein is CASSRSGTMNTGELFF. The genes are TRBV11-1 and TRBJ2-2, with 7 positions matching TRBD2. The germline gives CDR1 SGHAT, CDR2 FQDESV (reference sequence). The CDR3 is made up of 16 amino acids. Trimming took 5 bases from V and 1 from J; bases not matched to a gene: 7.

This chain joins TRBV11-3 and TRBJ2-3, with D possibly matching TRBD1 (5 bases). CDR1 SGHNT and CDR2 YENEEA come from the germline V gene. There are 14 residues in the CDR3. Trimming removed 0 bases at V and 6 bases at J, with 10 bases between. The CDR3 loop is CASSLDRTFDTQYF. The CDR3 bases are TGTGCCAGCAGCTTAGATCGGACATTTGATACGCAGTATTTT. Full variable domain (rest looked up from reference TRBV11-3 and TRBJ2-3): EAGVVQSPRYKIIEKKQPVAFWCNPISGHNTLYWYLQNLGQGPELLIRYENEEAVDDSQLPKDRFSAERLKGVDSTLKIQPAELGDSAVYLCASSLDRTFDTQYFGPGTRLTVL.

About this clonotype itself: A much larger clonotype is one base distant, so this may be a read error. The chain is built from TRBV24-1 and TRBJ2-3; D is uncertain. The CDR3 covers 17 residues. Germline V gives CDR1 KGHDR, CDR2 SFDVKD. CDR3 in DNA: TGTGCCACCAGTGATTCACGAAGGGCGTTGTACACAGATACGCATTATTTT. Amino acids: CATSDSRRALYTDTHYF.

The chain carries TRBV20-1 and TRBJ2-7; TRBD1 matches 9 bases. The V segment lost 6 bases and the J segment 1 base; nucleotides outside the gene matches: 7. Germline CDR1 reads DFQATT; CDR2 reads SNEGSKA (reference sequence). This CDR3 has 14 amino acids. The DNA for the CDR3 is TGCAGTGCGCAAGTGGGACAGGGATCCTACGAGCAGTACTTC. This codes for CSAQVGQGSYEQYF.

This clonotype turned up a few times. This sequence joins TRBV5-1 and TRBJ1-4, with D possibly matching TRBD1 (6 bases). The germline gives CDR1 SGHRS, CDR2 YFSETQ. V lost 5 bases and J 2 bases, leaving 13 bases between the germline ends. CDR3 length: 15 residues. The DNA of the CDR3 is TGCGCCAGCAGTATACAGGGATCGACTAATGAAAAACTGTTTTTT. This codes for CASSIQGSTNEKLFF. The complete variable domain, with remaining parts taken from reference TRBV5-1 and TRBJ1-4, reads KAGVTQTPRYLIKTRGQQVTLSCSPISGHRSVSWYQQTPGQGLQFLFEYFSETQRNKGNFPGRFSGRQFSNSRSEMNVSTLELGDSALYLCASSIQGSTNEKLFFGSGTQLSVL.

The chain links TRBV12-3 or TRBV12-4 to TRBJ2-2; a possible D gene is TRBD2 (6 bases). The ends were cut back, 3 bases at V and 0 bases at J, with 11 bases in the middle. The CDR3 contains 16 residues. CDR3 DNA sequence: TGTGCCAGCAGTTTGCTGCGGAGGGCGAACACCGGGGAGCTGTTTTTT. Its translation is CASSLLRRANTGELFF.

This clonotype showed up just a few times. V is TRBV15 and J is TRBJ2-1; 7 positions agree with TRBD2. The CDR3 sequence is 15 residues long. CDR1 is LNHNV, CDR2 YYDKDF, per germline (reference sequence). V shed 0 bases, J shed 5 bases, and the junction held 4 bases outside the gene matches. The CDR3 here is CATSRDPGGNNEQFF. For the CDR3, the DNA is TGTGCCACCAGCAGAGATCCCGGGGGGAACAATGAGCAGTTCTTC.

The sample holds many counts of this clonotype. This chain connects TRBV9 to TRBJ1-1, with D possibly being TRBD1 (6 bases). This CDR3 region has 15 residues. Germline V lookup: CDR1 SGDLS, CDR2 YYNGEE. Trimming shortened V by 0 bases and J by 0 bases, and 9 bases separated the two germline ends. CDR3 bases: TGTGCCAGCAGCGTAGACGGACAGATGAACACTGAAGCTTTCTTT. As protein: CASSVDGQMNTEAFF.

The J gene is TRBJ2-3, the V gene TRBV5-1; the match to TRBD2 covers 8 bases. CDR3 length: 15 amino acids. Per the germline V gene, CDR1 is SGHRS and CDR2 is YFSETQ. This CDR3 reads CAASTSGENTDTQYF. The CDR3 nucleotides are TGCGCTGCATCTACTAGCGGTGAGAACACAGATACGCAGTATTTT.

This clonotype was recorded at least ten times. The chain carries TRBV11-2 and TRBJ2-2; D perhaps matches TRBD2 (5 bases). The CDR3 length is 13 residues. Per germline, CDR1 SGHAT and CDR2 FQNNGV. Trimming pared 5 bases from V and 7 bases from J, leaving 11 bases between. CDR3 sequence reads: CASSLQRRGELFF. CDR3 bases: TGTGCCAGCAGCCTCCAGCGGCGCGGGGAGCTGTTTTTT.

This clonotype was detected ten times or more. The CDR3 region has the DNA TGTGCCAGCAGCGTAGGGGCGGGAGTCTCCTACGAGCAGTACTTC. Translation gives CASSVGAGVSYEQYF. The chain is built from TRBV9 and TRBJ2-7, with TRBD2 matching 7 bases. The CDR3 has 15 amino acids. V shed 0 bases and J 0 bases; nucleotides not matched to a gene: 3. Germline CDR1 SGDLS, CDR2 YYNGEE.

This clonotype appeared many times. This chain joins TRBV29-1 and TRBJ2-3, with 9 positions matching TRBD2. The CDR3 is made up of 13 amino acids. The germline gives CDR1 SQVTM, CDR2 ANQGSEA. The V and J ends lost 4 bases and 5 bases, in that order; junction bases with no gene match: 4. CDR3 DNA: TGCAGCGTTGTAGCGGGAGTTGTAGATACGCAGTATTTT. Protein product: CSVVAGVVDTQYF.

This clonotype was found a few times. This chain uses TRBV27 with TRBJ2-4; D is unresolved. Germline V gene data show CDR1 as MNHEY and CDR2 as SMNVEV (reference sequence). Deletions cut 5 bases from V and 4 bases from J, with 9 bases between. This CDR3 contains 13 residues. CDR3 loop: CASSPTRKNIQYF. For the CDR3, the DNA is TGTGCCAGCAGTCCAACTCGTAAAAACATTCAGTACTTC.

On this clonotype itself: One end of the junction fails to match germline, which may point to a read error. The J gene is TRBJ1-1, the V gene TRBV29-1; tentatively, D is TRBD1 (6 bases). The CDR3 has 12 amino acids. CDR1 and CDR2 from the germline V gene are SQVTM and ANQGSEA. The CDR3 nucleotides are TGCAGCGTCGCCGGGACATCCACTGTAGCTTTCTTT. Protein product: CSVAGTSTVAFF. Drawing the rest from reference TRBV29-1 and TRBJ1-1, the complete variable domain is SAVISQKPSRDICQRGTSLTIQCQVDSQVTMMFWYRQQPGQSLTLIATANQGSEATYESGFVIDKFPISRPNLTFSTLTVSNMSPEDSSIYLCSVAGTSTVAFFGQGTRLTVV.

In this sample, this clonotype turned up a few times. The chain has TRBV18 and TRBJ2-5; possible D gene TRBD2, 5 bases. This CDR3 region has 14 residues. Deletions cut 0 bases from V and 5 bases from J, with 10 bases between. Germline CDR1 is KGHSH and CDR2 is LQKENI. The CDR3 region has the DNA TGTGCCAGCTCACCACCGGTACTAGGGGAGACCCAGTACTTC. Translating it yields CASSPPVLGETQYF.

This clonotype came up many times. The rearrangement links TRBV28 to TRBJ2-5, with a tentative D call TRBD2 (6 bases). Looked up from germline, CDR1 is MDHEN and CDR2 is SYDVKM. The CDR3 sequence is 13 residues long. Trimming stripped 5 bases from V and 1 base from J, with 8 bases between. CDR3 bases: TGTGCCAGCAGTCGGACTATCCAAGAGACCCAGTACTTC. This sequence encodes CASSRTIQETQYF.

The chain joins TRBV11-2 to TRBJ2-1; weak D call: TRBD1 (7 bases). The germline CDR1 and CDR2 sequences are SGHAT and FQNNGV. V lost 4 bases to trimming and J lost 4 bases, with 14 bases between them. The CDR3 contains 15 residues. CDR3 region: CASSSPGGNYNEQFF. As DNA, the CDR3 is TGTGCCAGCAGCTCTCCAGGGGGGAATTACAATGAGCAGTTCTTC. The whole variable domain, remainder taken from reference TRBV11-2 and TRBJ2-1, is EAGVAQSPRYKIIEKRQSVAFWCNPISGHATLYWYQQILGQGPKLLIQFQNNGVVDDSQLPKDRFSAERLKGVDSTLKIQPAKLEDSAVYLCASSSPGGNYNEQFFGPGTRLTVL.